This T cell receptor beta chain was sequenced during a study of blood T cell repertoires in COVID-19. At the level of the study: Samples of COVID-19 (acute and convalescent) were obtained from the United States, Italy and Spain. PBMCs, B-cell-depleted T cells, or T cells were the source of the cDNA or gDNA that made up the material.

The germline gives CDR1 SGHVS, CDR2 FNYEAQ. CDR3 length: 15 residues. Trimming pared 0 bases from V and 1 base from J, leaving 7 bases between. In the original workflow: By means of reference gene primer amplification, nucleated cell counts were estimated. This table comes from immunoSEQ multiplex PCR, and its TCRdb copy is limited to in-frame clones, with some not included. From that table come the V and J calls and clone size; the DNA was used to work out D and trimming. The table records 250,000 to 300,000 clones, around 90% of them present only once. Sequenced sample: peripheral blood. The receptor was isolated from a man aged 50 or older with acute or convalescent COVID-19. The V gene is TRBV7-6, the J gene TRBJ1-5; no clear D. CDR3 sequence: CASSLARGSNQPQHF. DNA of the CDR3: TGTGCCAGCAGCTTAGCGCGAGGGAGCAATCAGCCCCAGCATTTT.